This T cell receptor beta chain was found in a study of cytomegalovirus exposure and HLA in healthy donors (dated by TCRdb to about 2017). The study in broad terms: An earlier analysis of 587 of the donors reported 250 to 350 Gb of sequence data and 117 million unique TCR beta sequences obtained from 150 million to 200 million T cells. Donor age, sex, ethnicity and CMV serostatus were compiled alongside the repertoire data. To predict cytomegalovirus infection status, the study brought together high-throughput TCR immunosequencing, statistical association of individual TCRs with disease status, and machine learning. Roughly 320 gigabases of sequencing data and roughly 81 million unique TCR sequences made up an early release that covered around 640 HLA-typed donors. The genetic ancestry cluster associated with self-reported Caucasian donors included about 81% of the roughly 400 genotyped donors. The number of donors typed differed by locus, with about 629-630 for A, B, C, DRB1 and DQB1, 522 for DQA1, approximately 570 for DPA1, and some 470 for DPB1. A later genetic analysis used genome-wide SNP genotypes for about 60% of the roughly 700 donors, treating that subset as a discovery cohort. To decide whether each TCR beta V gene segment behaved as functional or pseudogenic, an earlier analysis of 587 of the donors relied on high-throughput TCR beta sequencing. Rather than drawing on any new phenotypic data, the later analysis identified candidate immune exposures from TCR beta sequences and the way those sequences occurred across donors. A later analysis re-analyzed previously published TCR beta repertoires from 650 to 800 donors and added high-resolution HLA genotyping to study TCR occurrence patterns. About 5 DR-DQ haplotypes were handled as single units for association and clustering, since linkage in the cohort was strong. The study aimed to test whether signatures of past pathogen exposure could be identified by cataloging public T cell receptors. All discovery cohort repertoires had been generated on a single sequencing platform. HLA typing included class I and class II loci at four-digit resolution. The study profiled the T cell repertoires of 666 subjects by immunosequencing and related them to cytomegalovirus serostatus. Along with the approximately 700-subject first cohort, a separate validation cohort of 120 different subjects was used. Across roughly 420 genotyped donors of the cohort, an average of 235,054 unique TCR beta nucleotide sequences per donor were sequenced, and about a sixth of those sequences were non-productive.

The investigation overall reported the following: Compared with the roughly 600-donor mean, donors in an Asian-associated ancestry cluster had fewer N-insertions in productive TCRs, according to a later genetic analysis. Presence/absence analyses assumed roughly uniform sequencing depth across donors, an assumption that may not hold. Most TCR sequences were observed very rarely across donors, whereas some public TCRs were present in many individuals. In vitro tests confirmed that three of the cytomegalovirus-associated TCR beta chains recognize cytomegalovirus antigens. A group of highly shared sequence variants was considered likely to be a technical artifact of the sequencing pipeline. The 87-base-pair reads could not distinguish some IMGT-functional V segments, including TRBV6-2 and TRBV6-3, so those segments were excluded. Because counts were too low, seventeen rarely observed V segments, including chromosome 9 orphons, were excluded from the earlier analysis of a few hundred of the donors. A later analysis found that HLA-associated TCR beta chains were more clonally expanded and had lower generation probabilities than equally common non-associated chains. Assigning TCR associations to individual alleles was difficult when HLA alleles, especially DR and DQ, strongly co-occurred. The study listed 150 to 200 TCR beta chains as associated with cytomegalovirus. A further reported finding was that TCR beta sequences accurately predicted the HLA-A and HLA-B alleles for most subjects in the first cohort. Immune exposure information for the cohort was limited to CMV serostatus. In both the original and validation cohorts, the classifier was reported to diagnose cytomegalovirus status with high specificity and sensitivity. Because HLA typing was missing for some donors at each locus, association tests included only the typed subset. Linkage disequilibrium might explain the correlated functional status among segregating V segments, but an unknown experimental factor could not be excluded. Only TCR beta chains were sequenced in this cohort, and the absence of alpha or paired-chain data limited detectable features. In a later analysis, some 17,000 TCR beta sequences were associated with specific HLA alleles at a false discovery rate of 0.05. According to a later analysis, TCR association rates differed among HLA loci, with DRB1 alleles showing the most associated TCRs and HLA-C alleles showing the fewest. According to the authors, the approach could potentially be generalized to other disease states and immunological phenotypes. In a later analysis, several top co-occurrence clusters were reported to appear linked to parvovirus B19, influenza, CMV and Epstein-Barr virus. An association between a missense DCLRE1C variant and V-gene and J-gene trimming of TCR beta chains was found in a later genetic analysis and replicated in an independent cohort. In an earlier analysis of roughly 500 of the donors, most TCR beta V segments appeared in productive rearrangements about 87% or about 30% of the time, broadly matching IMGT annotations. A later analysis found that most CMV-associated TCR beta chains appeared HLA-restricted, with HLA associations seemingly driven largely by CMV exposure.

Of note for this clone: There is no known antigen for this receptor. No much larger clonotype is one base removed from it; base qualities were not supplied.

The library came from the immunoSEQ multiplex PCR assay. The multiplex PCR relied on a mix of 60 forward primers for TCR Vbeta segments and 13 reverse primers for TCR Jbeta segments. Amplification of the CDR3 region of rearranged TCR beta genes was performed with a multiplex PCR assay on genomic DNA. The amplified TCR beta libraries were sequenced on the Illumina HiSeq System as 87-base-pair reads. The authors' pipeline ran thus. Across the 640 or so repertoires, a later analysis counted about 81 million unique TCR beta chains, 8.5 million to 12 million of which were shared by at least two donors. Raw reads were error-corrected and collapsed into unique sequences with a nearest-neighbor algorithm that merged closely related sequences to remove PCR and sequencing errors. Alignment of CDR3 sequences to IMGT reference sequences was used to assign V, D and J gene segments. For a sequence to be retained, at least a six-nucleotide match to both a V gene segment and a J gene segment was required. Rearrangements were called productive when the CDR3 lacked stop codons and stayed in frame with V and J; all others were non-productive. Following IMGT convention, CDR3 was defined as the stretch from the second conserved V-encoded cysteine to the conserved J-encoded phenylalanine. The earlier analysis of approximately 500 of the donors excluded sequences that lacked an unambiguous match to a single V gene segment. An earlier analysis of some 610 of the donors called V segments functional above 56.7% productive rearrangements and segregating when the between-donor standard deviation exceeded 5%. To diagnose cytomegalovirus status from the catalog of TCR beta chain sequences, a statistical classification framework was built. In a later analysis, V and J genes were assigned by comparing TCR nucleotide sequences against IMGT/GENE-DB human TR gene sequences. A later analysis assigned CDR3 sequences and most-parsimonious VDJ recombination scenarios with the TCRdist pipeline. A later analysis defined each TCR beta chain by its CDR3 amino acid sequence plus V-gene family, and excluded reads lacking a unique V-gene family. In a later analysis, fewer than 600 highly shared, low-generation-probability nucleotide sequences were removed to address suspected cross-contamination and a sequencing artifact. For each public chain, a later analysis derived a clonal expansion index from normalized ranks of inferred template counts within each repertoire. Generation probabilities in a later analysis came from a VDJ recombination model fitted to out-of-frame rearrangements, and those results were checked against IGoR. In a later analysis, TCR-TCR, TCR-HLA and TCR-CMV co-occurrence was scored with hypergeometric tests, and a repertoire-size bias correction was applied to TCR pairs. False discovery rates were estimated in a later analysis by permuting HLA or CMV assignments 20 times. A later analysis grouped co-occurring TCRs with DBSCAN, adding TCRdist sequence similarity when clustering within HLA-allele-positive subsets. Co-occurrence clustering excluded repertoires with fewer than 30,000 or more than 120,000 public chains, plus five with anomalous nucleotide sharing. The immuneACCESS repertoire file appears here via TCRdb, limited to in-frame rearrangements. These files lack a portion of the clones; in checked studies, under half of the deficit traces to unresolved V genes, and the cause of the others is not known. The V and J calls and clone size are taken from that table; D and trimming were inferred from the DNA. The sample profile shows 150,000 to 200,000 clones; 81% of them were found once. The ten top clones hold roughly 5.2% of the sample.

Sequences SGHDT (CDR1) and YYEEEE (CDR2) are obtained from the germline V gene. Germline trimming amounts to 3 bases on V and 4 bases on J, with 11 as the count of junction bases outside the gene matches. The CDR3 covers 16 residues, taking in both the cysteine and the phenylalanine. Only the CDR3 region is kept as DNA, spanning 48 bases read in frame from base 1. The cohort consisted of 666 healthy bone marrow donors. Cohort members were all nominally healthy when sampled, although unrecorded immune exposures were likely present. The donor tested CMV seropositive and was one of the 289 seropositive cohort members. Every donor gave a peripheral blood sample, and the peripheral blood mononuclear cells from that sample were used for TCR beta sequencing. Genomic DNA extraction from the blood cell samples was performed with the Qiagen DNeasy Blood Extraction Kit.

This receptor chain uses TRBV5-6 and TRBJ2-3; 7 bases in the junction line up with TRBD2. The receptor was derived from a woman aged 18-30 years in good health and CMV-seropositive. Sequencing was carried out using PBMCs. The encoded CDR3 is CASSWGGMSISDTQYF. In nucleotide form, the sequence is TGTGCCAGCAGCTGGGGAGGGATGTCGATCTCAGATACGCAGTATTTT.